The 6 T cell receptor beta chains reported below all come from one sample, sequenced in a study of T-cell reconstitution after alpha-beta-depleted transplantation in children. Unique molecular identifiers featured in how the TCRbeta library was prepared. TCRdb processed the PCR reads anew with MiXCR; each CDR3 protein has one entry. The sample shows about 17,000 distinct CDR3 sequences, over 5% of them seen only once. The specimen comprised PBMCs, sampled before TCRalphabeta/CD19-depleted stem cell transplant. The source of these receptors is a boy younger than 18 with acute lymphoblastic leukemia, due to receive a stem cell transplant.

This clonotype was recorded at least ten times. This sequence joins TRBV12-3 or TRBV12-4 and TRBJ1-6, with D possibly being TRBD1 (6 bases). The germline V and J ends were trimmed by 7 bases and 6 bases, with 13 bases remaining between them. This CDR3 contains 14 residues. CDR3 region: CASTGRGPNSPLHF. DNA of the CDR3: TGTGCCAGCACGGGGCGGGGGCCTAATTCACCCCTCCACTTT.

This clonotype was detected ten times or more. This sequence joins TRBV5-6 and TRBJ2-2; 7 bases match TRBD2. Germline CDR1 SGHDT, CDR2 YYEEEE. Trimming cost V 4 bases and J 6 bases; bases outside gene matches: 9. The CDR3 sequence is 15 residues long. CDR3 protein: CASSVLAVVAGELFF. CDR3 sequence (DNA): TGTGCCAGCAGCGTCCTAGCGGTGGTGGCCGGGGAGCTGTTTTTT.

This clonotype has a count of ten or more. The V and J genes are TRBV20-1 and TRBJ1-2; the match to TRBD1 covers 9 bases. Looked up from germline, CDR1 is DFQATT and CDR2 is SNEGSKA (reference sequence). This CDR3 spans 15 amino acids. V shed 5 bases, J shed 6 bases, and the junction held 13 bases outside the gene matches. The CDR3 nucleotides are TGCAGTGCTGGGTCCCGGGACAGGGAAAGAGATGGCTACACCTTC. Protein: CSAGSRDRERDGYTF.

This clonotype was picked up many times. The chain joins TRBV24-1 to TRBJ2-1, with TRBD2 identical over 12 bases. Trimming cost V 2 bases and J 3 bases; bases outside gene matches: 1. The CDR3 has 16 residues. Germline V CDR1 and CDR2: KGHDR, SFDVKD. CDR3 DNA sequence: TGTGCCACCAGTGATTGGACTAGCGGGGACTACAATGAGCAGTTCTTC. Amino acids: CATSDWTSGDYNEQFF.

This clonotype is medium-sized. The J gene is TRBJ1-2, the V gene TRBV12-3 or TRBV12-4, with a possible D match to TRBD1 (5 bases). V lost 3 bases, J lost 7 bases, and 15 bases lay in between. The CDR3 is made up of 14 amino acids. DNA for the CDR3: TGTGCCAGCAGTTTCTCTTGGGGGGTCGGTGGCTACACCTTC. Residues: CASSFSWGVGGYTF.

The chain couples TRBV4-3 to TRBJ1-2; perhaps TRBD1 as D (5 bases). Germline CDR1 is LGHNA and CDR2 is YSLEER. With 0 bases removed from V and 7 bases from J, the gap between germline ends came to 12 bases. The CDR3 totals 14 residues. The CDR3 region has the DNA TGCGCCAGCAGCCAAGATCCGAGCAGGGCTGGCTACACCTTC. It specifies CASSQDPSRAGYTF.